Ten or more counts support the clone carrying this T cell receptor (beta chain). V was shortened by 4 bases and J by 0 bases, with 11 bases between the two germline ends. The CDR3 contains 15 residues. Looked up from germline, CDR1 is LGHDT and CDR2 is YNNKEL (reference sequence). Any patient presenting with uncontrolled infection, other autoimmune disease, pregnancy or lactation was left out. Clinical symptoms, serum thyroxine, TRAb, thyroid ultrasound and orbital computed tomography established diagnosis. Amplified TCR beta CDR3 regions came from RNA transcripts. The HTBI primer set drove a first-round RT-PCR of the TCR CDR3. MiXCR was run by TCRdb on the multiplex PCR reads, yielding one entry per CDR3 protein. The sample includes around 600,000 distinct CDR3 sequences, approximately 14% of them seen just once. These data originate in a study of T cells in Graves' hyperthyroidism and ophthalmopathy.

What was sequenced was blood. The TCR originated in a woman in her 30s with Graves' hyperthyroidism. The chain combines TRBV3-1 with TRBJ2-3, with TRBD2 as a possible D gene (5 bases). CDR3 coding DNA: TGTGCCAGCAGCCCCACTAGAACTAGCACAGATACGCAGTATTTT. The encoded protein is CASSPTRTSTDTQYF.